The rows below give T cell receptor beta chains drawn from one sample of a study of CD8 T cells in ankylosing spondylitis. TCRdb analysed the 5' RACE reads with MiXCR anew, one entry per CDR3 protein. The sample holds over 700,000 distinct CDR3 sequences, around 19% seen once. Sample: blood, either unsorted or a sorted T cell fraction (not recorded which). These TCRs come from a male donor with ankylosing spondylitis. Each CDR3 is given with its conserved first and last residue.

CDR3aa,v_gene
CASRRGLLETQYF,TRBV2
CASSPLQVYEQYF,TRBV5-1
CSARIREAEAFF,TRBV20-1
CASSLKSGTLNTEAFF,TRBV5-1
CASTLEQLTTYEQYF,TRBV6-2/TRBV6-3
CASSLGNPTYNEQFF,TRBV11-2
CASDGGGYYNEQFF,TRBV3-1
CASSPLARLRGSGELFF,TRBV12-3/TRBV12-4
CASDRIVAGGTDTQYF,TRBV21-1
CASSPMAASEAFF,TRBV18
CASTTGLSGANVLTF,TRBV18
CASSSRTGGRDGYTF,TRBV5-1
CASSDSGGPEAFF,TRBV3-1
CASSPGASYNEQFF,TRBV5-1
CASSNRQNENLFF,TRBV10-1
CASSLRGPRQPQHF,TRBV12-3/TRBV12-4
CSASDRENGYTF,TRBV20-1
CSAPSGGHEKNIQYF,TRBV20-1
CASSQGLRQKETQYF,TRBV3-1
CASGWLAGDTQYF,TRBV28
CASSLIAGASYEQYF,TRBV28
CASSEALRGRQPQHF,TRBV2